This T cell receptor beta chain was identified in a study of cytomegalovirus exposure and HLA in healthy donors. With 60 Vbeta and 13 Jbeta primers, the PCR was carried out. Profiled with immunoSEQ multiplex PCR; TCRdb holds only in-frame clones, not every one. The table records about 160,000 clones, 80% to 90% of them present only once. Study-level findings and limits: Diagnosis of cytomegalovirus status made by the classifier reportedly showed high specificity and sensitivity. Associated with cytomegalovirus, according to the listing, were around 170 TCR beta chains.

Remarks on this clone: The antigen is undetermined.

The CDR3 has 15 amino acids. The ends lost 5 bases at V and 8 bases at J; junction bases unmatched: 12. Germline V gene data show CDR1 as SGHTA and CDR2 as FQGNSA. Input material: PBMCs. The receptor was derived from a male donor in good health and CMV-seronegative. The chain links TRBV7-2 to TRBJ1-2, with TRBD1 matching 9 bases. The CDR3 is CASSPAGTGTIGYTF. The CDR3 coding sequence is TGTGCCAGCAGCCCAGCCGGGACAGGGACGATCGGCTACACCTTC.